This T cell receptor beta chain was captured in a study of regulatory T cells in long-lasting Graves disease. Study-level results: Fewer public clonotypes were shared by new patients (about 940) than by persistent patients (about 2,800). Those with persistent Graves' had less TCR diversity than newly diagnosed patients.

This clonotype has only a few counts. Its antigen is currently unknown. Looked up from germline, CDR1 is MNHNS and CDR2 is SASEGT. CDR3 size: 17 residues. Unmatched junction bases numbered 14, after V lost 6 bases and J lost 4 bases. Specified time point: persistent/refractory GD, antithyroid drugs over 5 years with positive TRAb. Following extraction of RNA from PBMCs, that RNA was used to make the TCR library. To make TCR beta libraries, researchers used iRepertoire HTBI primers and Arm-PCR of CDR3 regions. In TCRdb, the multiplex PCR reads were re-called with MiXCR into one record per CDR3 protein. The profile covers about 470,000 distinct CDR3 sequences, with about a fifth appearing a single time and roughly 6.9% taken by the ten largest.

The sample in question was peripheral blood mononuclear cells (PBMCs), obtained when the disease was refractory, from a patient treated with antithyroid drugs. The receptor was isolated from a female donor with Graves disease. V gene TRBV6-1 combines with J gene TRBJ1-5; TRBD1 matches 8 bases. DNA for the CDR3: TGTGCCAGCAGGCAAATCCCGACAGGGGAGGGAAATCAGCCCCAGCATTTT. This codes for CASRQIPTGEGNQPQHF.